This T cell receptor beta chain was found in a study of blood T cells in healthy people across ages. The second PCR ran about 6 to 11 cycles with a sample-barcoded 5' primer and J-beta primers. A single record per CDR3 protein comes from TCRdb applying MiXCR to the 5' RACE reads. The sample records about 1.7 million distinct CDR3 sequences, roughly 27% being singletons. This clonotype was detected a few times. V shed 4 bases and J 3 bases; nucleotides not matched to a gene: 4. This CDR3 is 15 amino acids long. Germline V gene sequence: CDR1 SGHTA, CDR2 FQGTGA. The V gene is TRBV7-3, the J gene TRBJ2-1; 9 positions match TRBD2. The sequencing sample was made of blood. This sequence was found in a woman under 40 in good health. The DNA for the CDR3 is TGTGCCAGCAGCTCCTCTAGCGGGAACTACAATGAGCAGTTCTTC. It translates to CASSSSSGNYNEQFF. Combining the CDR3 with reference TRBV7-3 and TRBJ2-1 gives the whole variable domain GAGVSQTPSNKVTEKGKYVELRCDPISGHTALYWYRQSLGQGPEFLIYFQGTGAADDSGLPNDRFFAVRPEGSVSTLKIQRTERGDSAVYLCASSSSSGNYNEQFFGPGTRLTVL.